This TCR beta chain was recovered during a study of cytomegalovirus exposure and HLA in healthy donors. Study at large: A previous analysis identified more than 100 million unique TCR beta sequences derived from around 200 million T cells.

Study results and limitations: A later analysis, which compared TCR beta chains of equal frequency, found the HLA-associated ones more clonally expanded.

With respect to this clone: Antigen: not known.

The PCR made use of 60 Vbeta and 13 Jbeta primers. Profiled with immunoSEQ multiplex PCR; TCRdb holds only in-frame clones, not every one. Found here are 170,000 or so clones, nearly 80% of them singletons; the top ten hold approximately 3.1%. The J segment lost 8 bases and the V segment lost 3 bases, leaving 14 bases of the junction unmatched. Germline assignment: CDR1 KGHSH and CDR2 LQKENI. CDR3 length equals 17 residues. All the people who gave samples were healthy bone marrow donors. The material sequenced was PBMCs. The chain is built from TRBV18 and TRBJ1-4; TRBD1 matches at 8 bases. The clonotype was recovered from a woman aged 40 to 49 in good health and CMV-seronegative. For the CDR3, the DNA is TGTGCCAGCTCACCCCAAATCGACGGCGGGACAGGCGAAAAACTGTTTTTT. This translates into CASSPQIDGGTGEKLFF.